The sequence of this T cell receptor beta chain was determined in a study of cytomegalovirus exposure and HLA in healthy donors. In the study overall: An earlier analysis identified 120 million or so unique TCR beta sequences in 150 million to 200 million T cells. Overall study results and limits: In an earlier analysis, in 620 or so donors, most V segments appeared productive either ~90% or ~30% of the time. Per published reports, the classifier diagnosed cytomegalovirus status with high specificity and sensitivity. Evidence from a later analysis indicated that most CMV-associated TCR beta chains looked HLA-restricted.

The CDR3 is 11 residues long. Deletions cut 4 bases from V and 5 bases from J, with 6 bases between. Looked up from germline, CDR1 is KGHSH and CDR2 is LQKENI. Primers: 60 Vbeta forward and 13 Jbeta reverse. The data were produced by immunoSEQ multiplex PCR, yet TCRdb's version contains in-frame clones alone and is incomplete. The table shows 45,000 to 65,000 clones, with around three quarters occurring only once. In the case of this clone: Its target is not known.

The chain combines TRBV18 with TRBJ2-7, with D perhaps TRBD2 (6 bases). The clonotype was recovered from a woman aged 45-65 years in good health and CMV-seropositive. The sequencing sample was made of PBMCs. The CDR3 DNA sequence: TGTGCCAGCTCACGGGGGGACGAGCAGTACTTC. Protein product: CASSRGDEQYF.